These 14 T cell receptor beta chains originate from one sample sequenced in a study of cytomegalovirus exposure and HLA in healthy donors. The repertoire was sequenced with immunoSEQ multiplex PCR; TCRdb's copy has only in-frame clones and lacks some. The sample yields about 110,000 clones, around 85% seen once. The specimen sequenced was PBMCs. These receptors were taken from a woman younger than 35 in good health and CMV-seronegative.

The V gene is TRBV6-5, the J gene TRBJ2-2, with unresolved D. Germline CDR1 reads MNHEY; CDR2 reads SVGAGI. Trimming cost V 2 bases and J 6 bases, with 7 bases left between them. The CDR3 has 13 amino acids. The DNA for the CDR3 is TGTGCCAGCAGTTACGCGGCAGCCGGGGAGCTGTTTTTT. This gives the protein CASSYAAAGELFF.

The chain links TRBV5-1 to TRBJ1-5; D unclear. CDR3 length: 13 residues. Germline loops: CDR1 SGHRS, CDR2 YFSETQ. Trimming pared 1 base from V and 5 bases from J, leaving 7 bases between. In DNA form, the CDR3 reads TGCGCCAGCAGCTTGACACGGGATCAGCCCCAGCATTTT. It yields the protein CASSLTRDQPQHF.

This clone has only one observation. The rearrangement uses TRBV28 and TRBJ2-7; 10 nucleotides align to TRBD1. V was clipped by 8 bases and J by 2 bases; unmatched bases: 3. Germline CDR1 MDHEN, CDR2 SYDVKM. The CDR3 is 13 amino acids. Here the CDR3 DNA reads TGTGCCAGCGGCGGACAGGGGGCCTACGAGCAGTACTTC. Protein sequence: CASGGQGAYEQYF. The full variable domain, rest sourced from reference TRBV28 and TRBJ2-7, is DVKVTQSSRYLVKRTGEKVFLECVQDMDHENMFWYRQDPGLGLRLIYFSYDVKMKEKGDIPEGYSVSREKKERFSLILESASTNQTSMYLCASGGQGAYEQYFGPGTRLTVT.

This rearrangement joins TRBV19 to TRBJ1-3; D gene ambiguous. From germline, CDR1 is LNHDA and CDR2 SQIVND (reference sequence). V was trimmed by 8 bases and J by 0 bases, leaving 14 bases between them. The CDR3 consists of 15 residues. The CDR3 nucleotides read TGTGCCAGTTTGGGCCTTCGTATCTCTGGAAACACCATATATTTT. This translates into CASLGLRISGNTIYF.

The genes are TRBV6-5 and TRBJ1-1, with 9 nucleotides matching TRBD1. This CDR3 is built from 14 residues. V shed 6 bases and J 5 bases; nucleotides not matched to a gene: 7. Per the germline V gene, CDR1 is MNHEY and CDR2 is SVGAGI. The CDR3 protein is CASRLGQGITEAFF. Here the CDR3 DNA reads TGTGCCAGCAGACTAGGACAGGGGATAACTGAAGCTTTCTTT.

The chain uses TRBV5-1 and TRBJ2-5, with a tentative D call TRBD2 (5 bases). The CDR3 contains 13 residues. The V and J ends lost 6 bases and 5 bases respectively, with 14 bases between them. Germline V lookup: CDR1 SGHRS, CDR2 YFSETQ. In DNA form, the CDR3 reads TGCGCCAGCAAACTAGGAGCCATGGAGACCCAGTACTTC. The encoded protein is CASKLGAMETQYF.

This clone was counted a few times. The V and J genes are TRBV5-1 and TRBJ1-1; TRBD1 is a possible D gene (5 bases). In germline, CDR1 is SGHRS, CDR2 YFSETQ. Trimming left V 4 bases short and J 2 bases short, with 15 bases between. The CDR3 loop spans 15 amino acids. The DNA of the CDR3 is TGCGCCAGCAGCGGGTCGGGACTCCCCAACACTGAAGCTTTCTTT. This gives the protein CASSGSGLPNTEAFF.

The V and J genes are TRBV11-2 and TRBJ2-7; D not certain. CDR1 SGHAT and CDR2 FQNNGV come from the germline V gene. This CDR3 has 11 residues. Between the trimmed V and J ends, which lost 5 bases and 10 bases, there was a span of 12 bases. CDR3 coding DNA: TGTGCCAGCAGCCAGACTTTCACCCAGTACTTC. Translated, it gives CASSQTFTQYF.

The CDR3 coding sequence is TGTGCCAGCAGCTTCCAGGGGGCTAGGGAAAAACTGTTTTTT. Its translation: CASSFQGAREKLFF. This rearrangement joins TRBV13 to TRBJ1-4, with 8 bases that match TRBD1. The CDR3 has 14 residues. Germline loops: CDR1 PRHDT, CDR2 FYEKMQ (reference sequence). The junction had 5 bases not matched to a gene; V was cut back by 3 bases and J by 8 bases. Looking up the rest from reference TRBV13 and TRBJ1-4 gives the full variable domain: AAGVIQSPRHLIKEKRETATLKCYPIPRHDTVYWYQQGPGQDPQFLISFYEKMQSDKGSIPDRFSAQQFSDYHSELNMSSLELGDSALYFCASSFQGAREKLFFGSGTQLSVL.

This clone was seen just once. This sequence joins TRBV27 and TRBJ1-3; D is unresolved. Germline V lookup: CDR1 MNHEY, CDR2 SMNVEV (reference sequence). The CDR3 length is 13 residues. Between the trimmed V and J ends, which lost 3 bases and 4 bases, there was a span of 7 bases. Here the CDR3 DNA reads TGTGCCAGCAGTTTGAGGGAGGGAAACACCATATATTTT. Its protein product is CASSLREGNTIYF.

The gene calls are TRBV7-9 and TRBJ1-1; D uncertain. The length of the CDR3 is 13 residues. The germline V and J ends were trimmed by 1 base and 0 bases, with 3 bases remaining between them. Germline CDR1 is SEHNR and CDR2 is FQNEAQ (reference sequence). The CDR3 nucleotides read TGTGCCAGCAGCTTAGGTATGAACACTGAAGCTTTCTTT. As protein: CASSLGMNTEAFF.

The J gene is TRBJ2-7, the V gene TRBV9, with D maybe TRBD2 (6 bases). The CDR3 consists of 14 residues. CDR1 is SGDLS, CDR2 YYNGEE, per germline. Trimming removed 4 bases at V and 2 bases at J, with 13 bases between. The CDR3 here is CASSPVAAPYEQYF. The CDR3 nucleotides are TGTGCCAGCAGCCCGGTAGCGGCTCCCTACGAGCAGTACTTC.

V is TRBV6-5 and J is TRBJ1-6; maybe TRBD1 (6 bases). This CDR3 is 15 amino acids long. With 0 bases removed from V and 8 bases from J, the gap between germline ends came to 11 bases. Germline CDR1 MNHEY, CDR2 SVGAGI. The CDR3 here is CASSYSLGGDSPLHF. Written as DNA, the CDR3 is TGTGCCAGCAGTTACTCGCTAGGGGGGGATTCACCCCTCCACTTT.

Remarks on this clone: At one end, the junction sequence differs from germline, possibly due to a read error. The rearrangement joins TRBV5-3 to TRBJ2-2; 9 bases fit TRBD2. TRBV5-3 is flagged as an ORF with uncertain function. This CDR3 has 16 residues. CDR3 amino acids: CARTLETSGNTGELFF. The CDR3 nucleotides are TGTGCCAGAACCTTGGAGACTAGCGGAAACACCGGGGAGCTGTTTTTT.